Below are 11 T cell receptor beta chains sequenced from a single sample in a study of cytomegalovirus exposure and HLA in healthy donors. Assay used: immunoSEQ multiplex PCR; TCRdb lists only in-frame clones, some missing. The data hold 90,000 or so clones, with approximately 96% observed a single time. The specimen was PBMCs. Every receptor here comes from a man between 18 and 35 years old in good health and CMV-seronegative.

The V and J genes are TRBV12-2 and TRBJ2-5; no DNA check was done on the table's D call, TRBD2. TRBV12-2 is a documented pseudogene. The CDR3 runs to 17 residues. This CDR3 is CASRLVLWGGYRRAQYF. The CDR3 nucleotides are TGTGCAAGTCGCTTAGTTTTGTGGGGTGGGTATAGGAGGGCCCAGTACTTC.

The rearrangement joins TRBV27 to TRBJ1-2; TRBD1 matches 7 bases. V dropped 5 bases and J dropped 2; count of bases not matched to a gene: 8. CDR3 length equals 15 residues. Germline V gene lookup returns CDR1 MNHEY and CDR2 SMNVEV (reference sequence). This chain's CDR3 is CASSQTRQGNYGYTF. CDR3 nucleotides: TGTGCCAGCAGTCAGACCCGACAGGGCAACTATGGCTACACCTTC.

The V gene is TRBV27, the J gene TRBJ1-5; 7 bases agree with TRBD1. The CDR3 has 14 amino acids. V shed 10 bases and J 4 bases; nucleotides not matched to a gene: 10. Germline V gene data show CDR1 as MNHEY and CDR2 as SMNVEV (reference sequence). CDR3 DNA: TGTGCCACTCAGTCCCGGGACAGTAATCAGCCCCAGCATTTT. It yields the protein CATQSRDSNQPQHF.

The chain is built from TRBV10-3 and TRBJ2-1; TRBD2 matches 8 bases. Looked up from germline, CDR1 is ENHRY and CDR2 is SYGVKD. This CDR3 spans 16 amino acids. V was pared by 0 bases and J by 0 bases, with 1 base of the junction left unmatched. The DNA for the CDR3 is TGTGCCATCAGTGAGTCTAGCGGGGCCTCCTACAATGAGCAGTTCTTC. It codes for CAISESSGASYNEQFF.

The CDR3 loop reads CASSIYSHTGELFF. As DNA, the CDR3 is TGTGCCAGTAGTATATACTCGCACACCGGGGAGCTGTTTTTT. The rearrangement joins TRBV19 to TRBJ2-2; no clear D gene. V was shortened by 2 bases and J by 3 bases, with 7 bases between the two germline ends. The CDR3 extends over 14 amino acids. CDR1 is LNHDA and CDR2 is SQIVND in the germline V gene (reference sequence).

The CDR3 spells CASSQADTHTGELFF. The CDR3 region has the DNA TGCGCCAGCAGCCAAGCAGACACGCACACCGGGGAGCTGTTTTTT. The rearrangement joins TRBV4-3 to TRBJ2-2, with D uncertain. The CDR3 totals 15 residues. Germline V gene lookup returns CDR1 LGHNA and CDR2 YSLEER. The ends were cut back, 1 base at V and 3 bases at J, with 9 bases in the middle.

The chain recombines TRBV15 with TRBJ2-7; 7 bases agree with TRBD1. Trimming cost V 5 bases and J 3 bases; bases outside gene matches: 7. The CDR3 runs 14 residues. Germline-derived CDR1 and CDR2 are LNHNV and YYDKDF (reference sequence). The CDR3 protein is CATSSWDRLYEQYF. The CDR3 DNA sequence: TGTGCCACCAGCTCCTGGGACAGACTCTACGAGCAGTACTTC.

The chain combines TRBV5-6 with TRBJ2-1; a weak D match, TRBD2 (5 bases). Per the germline V gene, CDR1 is SGHDT and CDR2 is YYEEEE. The germline V and J ends were trimmed by 2 bases and 2 bases, with 11 bases remaining between them. This CDR3 has 15 residues. CDR3 nucleotides: TGTGCCAGCAGCTTCTCCAGCGGACCCTACAATGAGCAGTTCTTC. Translating gives CASSFSSGPYNEQFF.

The chain uses TRBV4-3 and TRBJ2-3; 9 nucleotides line up with TRBD2. Germline lookup yields CDR1 LGHNA and CDR2 YSLEER. The CDR3 contains 17 residues. The J segment lost 6 bases and the V segment lost 3 bases, leaving 13 bases of the junction unmatched. Written as DNA, the CDR3 is TGCGCCAGCAGCCAGATCTTGGCGGGAGGGCCAACCGATACGCAGTATTTT. Protein: CASSQILAGGPTDTQYF.

This clone has a single count. The chain employs TRBV27 and TRBJ1-2; 12 bases are a match to TRBD1. Looked up from germline, CDR1 is MNHEY and CDR2 is SMNVEV (reference sequence). Unmatched junction bases numbered 4, after V lost 2 bases and J lost 6 bases. The length of the CDR3 is 15 residues. Here the CDR3 reads CASSLRGQGANGYTF. CDR3 in DNA: TGTGCCAGCAGTTTAAGGGGACAGGGGGCAAATGGCTACACCTTC.

V and J are TRBV13 and TRBJ2-3; D may be TRBD1 (6 bases). Trimming took off 4 bases at V and 2 bases at J, with 25 bases between the two ends. The germline V gene has CDR1 PRHDT and CDR2 FYEKMQ (reference sequence). This CDR3 has 19 amino acids. The CDR3 reads CASSWGPNLSGEDTDTQYF. The DNA for the CDR3 is TGTGCCAGCAGCTGGGGGCCCAACCTTAGTGGTGAAGACACAGATACGCAGTATTTT.